This T cell receptor (beta chain) came from a study of blood T cell dynamics during melanoma immunotherapy. Time point given: pre-treatment baseline. Patients with prior systemic cancer treatment, concomitant immunosuppressants, or other active malignancies were excluded. Measured with immunoSEQ multiplex PCR; TCRdb has only the in-frame clones, and not every one. The sample has about 8,500 clones; approximately 77% are singletons. The TCR comes from a human donor with melanoma. The sample consisted of blood, taken from a patient treated with checkpoint blockade.

DNA of the CDR3: TGCGCCAGCGAGGGAGGGATGACAGATACGCAGTATTTT. It specifies CASEGGMTDTQYF. J is TRBJ2-3 and V is TRBV4-1; 7 positions match TRBD2. CDR3 length: 13 amino acids. CDR1 is MGHRA, CDR2 YSYEKL, per germline. J gave up 3 bases and V 8 bases, and 5 bases lay outside the gene matches.